Given below is one T cell receptor beta chain in context. Enrollment of patients from Seattle took place during active infection, with longitudinal follow-up. Per the study methods: Quantification of nucleated cells was approximated via reference gene primer amplification. This table comes from immunoSEQ multiplex PCR, and its TCRdb copy is limited to in-frame clones, with some not included. The V and J calls and clone size come from that table; D and trimming were worked out from the DNA. The sample lists over 150,000 clones; roughly 80% were seen once. The source of the sample is a study of blood T cell repertoires in COVID-19. Across the whole study: Specimens from acute and convalescent COVID-19 originated in the United States, Italy and Spain.

V shed 0 bases, J shed 8 bases, and the junction held 7 bases outside the gene matches. CDR3 size: 17 residues. Germline CDR1 SGHKS, CDR2 YYEKEE (reference sequence). Input material: peripheral blood. The TCR was taken from a woman of 80 years or more with COVID-19, enrolled during active disease. The chain carries TRBV5-5 and TRBJ1-6; the match to TRBD1 covers 11 bases. CDR3 loop: CASSLAEGQGAYSPLHF. CDR3 DNA: TGTGCCAGCAGCTTGGCCGAAGGACAGGGGGCTTATTCACCCCTCCACTTT.